The text below deals with one T cell receptor beta chain. A much larger clone is a single base away; this may be a read error. There are 12 residues in the CDR3. V lost 6 bases to trimming and J lost 7 bases; unmatched junction nucleotides: 6. The data derive from a study of identical twins. TCRdb processed the 5' RACE reads anew with MiXCR; each CDR3 protein has one entry. The sample shows approximately 1.8 million distinct CDR3 sequences, 32% of them seen only once. Sequencing input: cord blood. This chain joins TRBV12-3 or TRBV12-4 and TRBJ2-7, with TRBD2 identical over 7 bases. This receptor was taken from a newborn girl in good health. This chain's CDR3 is CASSHSGNEQYF. CDR3 DNA: TGTGCCAGCAGCCACAGCGGGAATGAGCAGTACTTC.